The next 23 T cell receptor beta chains were all read from a single sample in a study of blood T cells in healthy people across ages (dated by TCRdb to the mid-2010s). Libraries came from 5' RACE. Sequenced on an Illumina HiSeq 2500. The second PCR ran for roughly 7 to 11 cycles and used a J-beta primer mix along with a sample-barcoded 5' primer. TCRdb applied fastp at Q25 and MiXCR to the public reads, then kept only in-frame beta chains. Entries are consolidated by CDR3 protein sequence, retaining the most common genes and DNA. The sample data list 1.5 million or so distinct CDR3 sequences, and 35% to 45% of these were observed just once. The top ten clones comprise around 4% of the sample. Sequences were obtained from blood. The receptors here all came from a young woman in good health.

CDR3 DNA: TGCAGCGTCCGAGGTGCGGGACAGAGCCGTGTCGACTATGGCTACACCTTC. Amino acid sequence: CSVRGAGQSRVDYGYTF. The chain employs TRBV29-1 and TRBJ1-2, with 7 bases aligning to TRBD1. The CDR3 spans 17 residues. Germline trimming cut 6 bases from V and 3 bases from J; bases unmatched to any gene: 19. Germline V gene sequence: CDR1 SQVTM, CDR2 ANQGSEA.

The chain combines TRBV28 with TRBJ2-3; a weak D match, TRBD1 (5 bases). Trimming shortened V by 8 bases and J by 10 bases, and 19 bases separated the two germline ends. This CDR3 contains 13 residues. In germline, CDR1 is MDHEN, CDR2 SYDVKM. The CDR3 here is CASHTGRADAQYF. The CDR3 DNA follows: TGTGCCAGCCATACGGGCAGGGCGGATGCGCAGTATTTT.

This clonotype appeared a single time. This may be a read error, as it is one base from a much larger clone. The chain joins TRBV5-1 to TRBJ2-1, with 8 bases aligning to TRBD2. Germline V gene lookup returns CDR1 SGHRS and CDR2 YFSETQ. The CDR3 extends over 17 amino acids. DNA for the CDR3: TGCACCAGCAGCTTGGAACCAGGGGCGGGGGGTTACAATGAGCAGTTCTTC. The encoded protein is CTSSLEPGAGGYNEQFF.

The V and J genes are TRBV12-3 or TRBV12-4 and TRBJ1-5; D gene uncertain. The V end lost 3 bases, the J end lost 5 bases, and 11 bases lay between the germline ends. The CDR3 sequence is 14 residues long. The CDR3 coding sequence is TGTGCCAGCAGTTTGCTCGGGTCTGATCAGCCCCAGCATTTT. This encodes CASSLLGSDQPQHF.

V gene TRBV7-9 combines with J gene TRBJ2-7; unclear D gene. The CDR3 consists of 16 residues. Germline CDR1 and CDR2: SEHNR and FQNEAQ (reference sequence). V lost 5 bases and J lost 7, with 24 bases in between. The CDR3 spells CASSPPRARSYNEQYF. The CDR3 DNA reads TGTGCCAGCAGCCCCCCTCGGGCCAGGAGTTACAATGAGCAGTACTTC.

This clonotype was detected a few times. The chain's CDR3 is CSATQTSQYF. The DNA of the CDR3 is TGCAGTGCTACCCAAACTTCGCAGTATTTT. The J gene is TRBJ2-3, the V gene TRBV20-1; no definite D call. Trimming shortened V by 4 bases and J by 10 bases, and 9 bases separated the two germline ends. Germline-derived CDR1 and CDR2 are DFQATT and SNEGSKA (reference sequence). There are 10 residues in the CDR3.

The chain combines TRBV21-1 with TRBJ2-1; the table calls TRBD2, which could not be checked here. TRBV21-1 is an annotated pseudogene. This CDR3 has 17 amino acids. This chain's CDR3 is CASSKEALPAVYNEQFF. The CDR3 region has the DNA TGTGCCAGCAGCAAAGAGGCTCTTCCAGCGGTTTACAATGAGCAGTTCTTC.

The rearrangement uses TRBV20-1 and TRBJ2-5; TRBD2 might be the D (6 bases). Trimming removed 3 bases at V and 2 bases at J, with 13 bases between. This CDR3 comprises 14 residues. Germline V CDR1 and CDR2: DFQATT, SNEGSKA (reference sequence). The CDR3, as DNA: TGCAGTGCTAGTAGGAATCGGGGGCAAGAGACCCAGTACTTC. It codes for CSASRNRGQETQYF.

Details on this clonotype: Mismatch with germline at one junction end may stem from a read error. This chain uses TRBV6-2 or TRBV6-3 with TRBJ1-5; D is unclear. The CDR3 runs to 12 residues. From germline, CDR1 is MNHEY and CDR2 SVGEGT. In nucleotides, the CDR3 is TGTGCCAGCAGTTACCGTTTACAGCCACAGCATTTT. This gives the protein CASSYRLQPQHF.

V and J are TRBV10-3 and TRBJ2-7, with TRBD2 matching over 8 bases. After removal of 11 bases from V and 1 base from J, the junction contained 4 bases not matched to a gene. The germline V gene encodes CDR1 ENHRY and CDR2 SYGVKD. CDR3 size: 12 residues. CDR3 protein: CAAGLVSYEQYF. The CDR3 bases are TGTGCCGCGGGACTAGTTTCCTACGAGCAGTACTTC.

The gene calls are TRBV7-9 and TRBJ2-4; D unclear. With the DNA end fitting TRBJ2-7 better, the J assignment may be wrong. CDR1 and CDR2 (germline): SEHNR, FQNEAQ (reference sequence). This CDR3 spans 13 amino acids. The CDR3 nucleotides read TGTGCCAGCAGCTCGCTCGGATTCCACGAGCAGTACTTC. This codes for CASSSLGFHEQYF.

The V call is TRBV10-3, the J call TRBJ2-5, with TRBD1 as a possible D gene (6 bases). The assigned J gene may be wrong: the sequence end matches TRBJ2-7 better. The germline CDR1 and CDR2 sequences are ENHRY and SYGVKD. CDR3 length equals 14 residues. The CDR3: CAISGPGQLDEQYF. In DNA form, the CDR3 reads TGTGCCATCAGTGGGCCGGGACAACTAGACGAGCAGTACTTC.

This clonotype has only a few counts. The V call is TRBV6-2 or TRBV6-3, the J call TRBJ2-1; TRBD2 is a possible D gene (6 bases). The CDR3 covers 14 residues. The ends were cut back, 5 bases at V and 2 bases at J, with 10 bases in the middle. Germline-derived CDR1 and CDR2 are MNHEY and SVGEGT. The CDR3 is CASSAGWTYNEQFF. CDR3 nucleotides: TGTGCCAGCAGTGCGGGATGGACCTACAATGAGCAGTTCTTC.

The chain has TRBV6-1 and TRBJ1-1; no definite D call. In germline, CDR1 is MNHNS, CDR2 SASEGT. This CDR3 contains 13 residues. V lost 5 bases and J 3 bases, leaving 10 bases between the germline ends. CDR3 nucleotide sequence: TGTGCCAGCAGTATGACCGGAGACACTGAAGCTTTCTTT. Translation gives CASSMTGDTEAFF.

This clonotype was recorded once. This rearrangement joins TRBV28 to TRBJ1-1, with D tentatively TRBD1 (5 bases). Looked up from germline, CDR1 is MDHEN and CDR2 is SYDVKM. There are 14 residues in the CDR3. Trimming took 5 bases from V and 5 from J, leaving 15 bases between them. The CDR3 sequence: CASSKGTLRTEAFF. In DNA form, the CDR3 reads TGTGCCAGCAGTAAAGGGACCTTGAGGACTGAAGCTTTCTTT.

This chain joins TRBV5-6 and TRBJ1-1; unclear D gene. CDR3 size: 13 residues. Looked up from germline, CDR1 is SGHDT and CDR2 is YYEEEE. The V gene lost 4 bases and the J gene lost 6 bases, with 13 bases spanning the gap. This CDR3 is CASSVNIWAEAFF. CDR3 DNA sequence: TGTGCCAGCAGCGTGAATATTTGGGCTGAAGCTTTCTTT. The entire variable domain, with the rest obtained from reference TRBV5-6 and TRBJ1-1, is as follows: DAGVTQSPTHLIKTRGQQVTLRCSPKSGHDTVSWYQQALGQGPQFIFQYYEEEERQRGNFPDRFSGHQFPNYSSELNVNALLLGDSALYLCASSVNIWAEAFFGQGTRLTVV.

Ten or more counts support this clonotype. This chain connects TRBV6-5 to TRBJ2-3; TRBD1 might be the D (5 bases). The CDR3 consists of 12 residues. Germline V gene lookup returns CDR1 MNHEY and CDR2 SVGAGI. V lost 0 bases, J lost 9 bases, and 7 bases lay in between. The CDR3 DNA sequence: TGTGCCAGCAGTTACTCAAGGGGCACGCAGTATTTT. Its translation is CASSYSRGTQYF.

The rearrangement links TRBV27 to TRBJ1-1; 10 bases are shared with TRBD1. Trimming cost V 3 bases and J 8 bases; bases outside gene matches: 12. Germline V gene lookup returns CDR1 MNHEY and CDR2 SMNVEV (reference sequence). CDR3 length: 16 residues. The CDR3, as DNA: TGTGCCAGCAGTTTTACTTCGACAGGGGGCCCCTACGAAGCTTTCTTT. This sequence encodes CASSFTSTGGPYEAFF.

There are a few counts of this clonotype. The chain combines TRBV9 with TRBJ2-7; 7 bases fit TRBD1. Germline V gene data show CDR1 as SGDLS and CDR2 as YYNGEE. The CDR3 totals 15 residues. V lost 0 bases, J lost 2 bases, and 5 bases stayed unmatched. The CDR3 region is CASSVDGTVAYEQYF. CDR3 sequence (DNA): TGTGCCAGCAGCGTAGATGGGACAGTAGCCTACGAGCAGTACTTC. The whole variable domain, remainder taken from reference TRBV9 and TRBJ2-7, is DSGVTQTPKHLITATGQRVTLRCSPRSGDLSVYWYQQSLDQGLQFLIQYYNGEERAKGNILERFSAQQFPDLHSELNLSSLELGDSALYFCASSVDGTVAYEQYFGPGTRLTVT.

This clonotype was counted a few times. The V gene is TRBV29-1, the J gene TRBJ2-3; perhaps TRBD2 as D (5 bases). Trimming stripped 5 bases from V and 2 bases from J, with 11 bases between. There are 13 residues in the CDR3. From germline, CDR1 is SQVTM and CDR2 ANQGSEA. The CDR3 is CSVYGKFTDTQYF. CDR3 DNA: TGCAGCGTTTACGGGAAGTTCACAGATACGCAGTATTTT.

This clonotype has a handful of counts. V gene TRBV20-1 combines with J gene TRBJ2-3; D not certain. CDR3 length: 13 residues. The V end lost 2 bases, the J end lost 4 bases, and 10 bases lay between the germline ends. Per germline, CDR1 DFQATT and CDR2 SNEGSKA (reference sequence). The CDR3 DNA sequence: TGCAGTGCTAGACTGGCAATCGCAGATACGCAGTATTTT. Translation: CSARLAIADTQYF.

DNA of the CDR3: TGCGCCAGCAGCCAAGAGTCGACTAGAAACACCGGGGAGCTGTTTTTT. This translates into CASSQESTRNTGELFF. The V and J genes are TRBV4-3 and TRBJ2-2, with D maybe TRBD2 (6 bases). The CDR3 totals 16 residues. Germline V gene sequence: CDR1 LGHNA, CDR2 YSLEER. The V gene lost 0 bases and the J gene lost 2 bases, with 10 bases spanning the gap.

This clonotype has a single count. CDR3 in DNA: TGTGCCAGCAGTGTTAGCATCGATCAGCCCCAGCATTTT. As protein: CASSVSIDQPQHF. V is TRBV12-3 or TRBV12-4 and J is TRBJ1-5, with D unresolved. The V and J ends lost 5 bases and 5 bases respectively, with 10 bases between them. The CDR3 has 13 amino acids.